These 5 T cell receptor beta chains were sequenced from one sample in a study of blood T cell repertoires in COVID-19. Produced via immunoSEQ multiplex PCR; TCRdb's table is partial and in-frame only. The sample shows 70,000 to 90,000 clones, around 80% of them seen only once. Sequences were obtained from peripheral blood. The receptors stem from a woman between 55 and 75 years old with acute or convalescent COVID-19.

CDR3 sequence: CASSLDRVIGNTIYF. In DNA form, the CDR3 reads TGTGCCAGCAGTTTAGACAGGGTAATAGGAAACACCATATATTTT. The V call is TRBV28, the J call TRBJ1-3; 7 bases match TRBD1. The germline V gene has CDR1 MDHEN and CDR2 SYDVKM. The CDR3 consists of 15 residues. Trimming at V came to 2 bases and at J to 4 bases, leaving 5 bases not matched to a gene.

J is TRBJ2-7 and V is TRBV5-1, with TRBD1 identical over 9 bases. This CDR3 has 16 residues. V lost 1 base and J lost 1; bases outside the gene matches: 6. CDR1 is SGHRS, CDR2 YFSETQ, per germline. DNA for the CDR3: TGCGCCAGCAGCTTGTATCCGGGACAGGGATCCTACGAGCAGTACGTC. It specifies CASSLYPGQGSYEQYV.

About this clone: In the same sample, other DNA sequences code for this CDR3. The gene calls are TRBV18 and TRBJ2-5, with D possibly matching TRBD2 (5 bases). CDR3 length: 13 amino acids. Germline lookup yields CDR1 KGHSH and CDR2 LQKENI. V shed 2 bases and J shed 3 bases, with 7 bases lying between them. CDR3 residues: CASSPTGEETQYF. The CDR3 nucleotides are TGTGCCAGCTCACCAACCGGGGAAGAGACCCAGTACTTC.

This clone was seen only a few times. The chain recombines TRBV24-1 with TRBJ1-5; 10 bases align to TRBD1. Germline V gene data show CDR1 as KGHDR and CDR2 as SFDVKD. This CDR3 region has 16 residues. Trimming took 2 bases from V and 11 from J; bases not matched to a gene: 11. The CDR3 loop is CATSDSGQGNGMSQHF. The DNA of the CDR3 is TGTGCCACCAGTGATTCGGGACAGGGGAATGGGATGTCCCAGCATTTT.

The rearrangement joins TRBV5-6 to TRBJ1-1, with a tentative D call TRBD1 (5 bases). The germline CDR1 and CDR2 sequences are SGHDT and YYEEEE. The CDR3 totals 14 residues. V was clipped by 4 bases and J by 3 bases, with 13 bases between them. The DNA for the CDR3 is TGTGCCAGCAGCGACCTGACAGATTACACTGAAGCTTTCTTT. It codes for CASSDLTDYTEAFF.